Listed below are T cell receptor beta chains from one sample, sequenced in a study of persistence of HIV-infected CD4 T cells. This table comes from immunoSEQ multiplex PCR, and its TCRdb copy is limited to in-frame clones, with some not included. The sample contains 36,000 or so clones, 80% to 85% of which appear only once. These receptors' targets are unknown. The starting material was cultured CD4+ T cells from PBMCs, obtained from a patient who received antiretroviral therapy. These receptors were obtained from an adult with HIV. The donor label of this sample is uncertain. CDR3s include the opening cysteine and the closing phenylalanine or tryptophan.

TRBJ2-5 | TRBV9 | CASSAGFQETQYF
TRBJ1-2 | TRBV6-1 | CASSEGLGSNYGYTF
TRBJ1-2 | TRBV24-1 | CATSDFEFDGYTF
TRBJ2-2 | TRBV12-5 | CASGFVRGREIGELFF
TRBJ1-5 | TRBV18 | CASSPRTGRDQPQHF
TRBJ1-1 | TRBV6-1 | CASSEATAWGAFF
TRBJ1-2 | TRBV30 | CAWSVAGYGYTF
TRBJ2-3 | TRBV5-4 | CASSYIGSDTQYF
TRBJ2-2 | TRBV7-3 | CASSLGLAGGAGELFF
TRBJ1-1 | TRBV5-1 | CASSAGHSNTEAFF